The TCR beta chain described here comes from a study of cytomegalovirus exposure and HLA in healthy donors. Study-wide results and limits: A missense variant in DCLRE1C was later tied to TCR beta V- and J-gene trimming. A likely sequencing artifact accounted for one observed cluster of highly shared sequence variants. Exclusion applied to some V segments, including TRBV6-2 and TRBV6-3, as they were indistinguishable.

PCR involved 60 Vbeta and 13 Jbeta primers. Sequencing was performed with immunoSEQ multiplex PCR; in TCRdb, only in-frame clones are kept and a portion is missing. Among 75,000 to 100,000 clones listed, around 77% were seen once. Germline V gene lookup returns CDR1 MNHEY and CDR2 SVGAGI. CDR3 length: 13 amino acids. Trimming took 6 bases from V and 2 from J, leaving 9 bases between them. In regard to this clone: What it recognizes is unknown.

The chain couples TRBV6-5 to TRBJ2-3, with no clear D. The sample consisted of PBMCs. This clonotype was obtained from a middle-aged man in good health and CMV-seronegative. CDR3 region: CASRLLDTDTQYF. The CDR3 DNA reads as TGTGCCAGCAGATTACTTGACACAGATACGCAGTATTTT.